Each of the 19 T cell receptor beta chains below was sequenced from the same sample in a study of tumor-infiltrating lymphocytes in primary liver carcinoma (dated by TCRdb to about 2017). TRIzol reagent was used to extract blood RNA from unsorted whole blood, while the DNeasy Blood & Tissue kit provided the germline DNA. Sequencer: Illumina HiSeq 2500. TCRbeta-specific cDNA was reverse-transcribed from about 0.45 ug total RNA using a constant-region primer and ProtoScript II reverse transcriptase. Construction of the TCRbeta libraries relied on three nested rounds of multiplex PCR, following a slightly modified ARM-PCR procedure. Each of the first two PCR rounds ran for approximately 10 cycles using multiplex TRBV1-TRBV30 forward primers together with a Cbeta reverse primer. The public reads were run again by TCRdb, first through fastp at Q25 and then through MiXCR, and only productive beta chains were kept. Here each entry gathers all rows of one CDR3 protein and keeps the most common genes and DNA. The sample records about 330,000 distinct CDR3 sequences, 65% of which are singletons. In total, the top ten clones hold about 6% of the sample.

Material: peripheral blood. The receptors were sampled from a man between 40 and 49 years old with primary liver carcinoma and hepatitis B virus infection.

Comment on this clonotype: This may arise from a read error, as a much more abundant clone is one base away. The chain employs TRBV6-5 and TRBJ1-1, with a weak D call TRBD1 (6 bases). The germline V gene has CDR1 MNHEY and CDR2 SVGAGI. The V end lost 9 bases, the J end lost 1 base, and 15 bases lay between the germline ends. CDR3 length equals 14 residues. CDR3 residues: CARSKQGGNTEAFF. In DNA, the CDR3 is TGTGCCAGGAGTAAACAGGGAGGGAACACTGAAGCTTTCTTT.

The table lists this clonotype with many counts. The CDR3 sequence is CSVEDDRGRWTDTQYF. In DNA form, the CDR3 reads TGCAGCGTTGAAGACGACAGGGGACGGTGGACAGATACGCAGTATTTT. V and J are TRBV29-1 and TRBJ2-3; 8 nucleotides align to TRBD1. Trimming at V came to 0 bases and at J to 3 bases, leaving 8 bases not matched to a gene. Germline CDR1 and CDR2: SQVTM and ANQGSEA. The CDR3 sequence is 16 residues long.

This clonotype appeared a few times. The chain employs TRBV30 and TRBJ2-3, with 11 bases fitting TRBD2. V shed 4 bases and J 5 bases; nucleotides not matched to a gene: 2. Germline V lookup: CDR1 GTSNPN, CDR2 SVGIG (reference sequence). This CDR3 is built from 13 residues. The CDR3 is CAWNSGREDTQYF. The CDR3 DNA sequence: TGTGCCTGGAATAGCGGGAGGGAAGATACGCAGTATTTT.

To note about this clonotype: It may be a read error: a sequence one base away is much more abundant. The rearrangement uses TRBV10-1 and TRBJ1-2; D not certain. The CDR3 length is 14 residues. Germline CDR1 is WNHNN and CDR2 is SYGVQD (reference sequence). V was pared by 1 base and J by 6 bases, with 12 bases between. The CDR3 here is CASSEFEKSDGYTF. The CDR3 DNA reads as TGCGCCAGCAGTGAGTTTGAAAAAAGTGATGGCTACACCTTC.

A note on this clonotype: The junction does not match germline at one end; this may be a read error. The chain carries TRBV5-1 and TRBJ2-5; the match to TRBD2 covers 9 bases. The CDR3 runs to 15 residues. CDR1 is SGHRS and CDR2 is YFSETQ in the germline V gene. The CDR3 loop reads CASSFSGSPQVTQYF. In DNA form, the CDR3 reads TGCGCCAGCAGCTTTAGCGGGAGCCCCCAAGTGACCCAGTACTTC.

On this clonotype itself: The junction does not match germline at one end; this may be a read error. The rearrangement links TRBV11-1 to TRBJ2-1; D unclear. Germline values: CDR1 SGHAT, CDR2 FQDESV (reference sequence). This CDR3 is 12 amino acids long. CDR3 nucleotides: TGTGCCAGCAGCTTATCGGCTATTGAGCTGTTCTTC. This gives the protein CASSLSAIELFF.

This chain connects TRBV12-3 or TRBV12-4 to TRBJ1-6; 7 nucleotides agree with TRBD1. The J segment lost 7 bases and the V segment lost 9 bases, leaving 9 bases of the junction unmatched. This CDR3 is built from 14 residues. The CDR3 DNA reads as TGTGCCAGTTTATTGGGGGACAGAAATTCACCCCTCCACTTT. As protein: CASLLGDRNSPLHF.

As regards this clonotype: Possible read error: a much larger clone is one base away. CDR3 residues: CASTPNTYTQYF. The CDR3 DNA is TGTGCCAGCACCCCGAACACATATACGCAGTATTTT. This chain links TRBV6-1 with TRBJ2-3; D remains ambiguous. The germline V gene encodes CDR1 MNHNS and CDR2 SASEGT. The CDR3 extends over 12 amino acids.

Comments on this clonotype: This CDR3 is missing its conserved last phenylalanine or tryptophan, likely due to a read error. The J gene is TRBJ2-2, the V gene TRBV6-6, with 14 bases that match TRBD2. Per germline, CDR1 MNHNY and CDR2 SVGAGI (reference sequence). CDR3 length: 16 residues. The CDR3 bases are TGTACCAGCAGTAGACTAGCGGGAGGGCCTGTCGGGGAGCTGTTTGTT. As protein: CTSSRLAGGPVGELFV.

The chain recombines TRBV28 with TRBJ2-1, with 12 bases aligning to TRBD2. This CDR3 has 17 amino acids. CDR1 is MDHEN, CDR2 SYDVKM, per germline. The V gene end was trimmed by 3 bases and the J gene end by 15 bases; junction bases not matched to a gene: 18. The CDR3 DNA sequence: TGTGCCAGCAGTTTGAACAGGGGGACTATGACTAGCGGGAGTGCGTTCTTC. Its translation: CASSLNRGTMTSGSAFF.

On this clonotype: This may be a read error, as it is one base from a much larger clone. V is TRBV12-3 or TRBV12-4 and J is TRBJ1-5, with D possibly TRBD1 on 5 matching bases. V was shortened by 10 bases and J by 9 bases, with 28 bases between the two germline ends. This CDR3 spans 16 amino acids. The CDR3 nucleotides read TGTGCCAACACCAATAGTGGGGCAGGTGGCTTAGGGCCCCAGCATTTT. Its protein product is CANTNSGAGGLGPQHF.

V gene TRBV20-1 combines with J gene TRBJ1-1; 7 nucleotides match TRBD1. This CDR3 has 14 amino acids. Unmatched junction bases numbered 3, after V lost 1 base and J lost 1 base. Germline V gives CDR1 DFQATT, CDR2 SNEGSKA (reference sequence). The CDR3 DNA follows: TGCAGTGCTAGAGGCCGGACAGGGAACACTGAAGCTTTCTTT. This gives the protein CSARGRTGNTEAFF.

The table lists this clonotype with a count of one. A much larger clone is a single base away; this may be a read error. J is TRBJ1-2 and V is TRBV6-1; the D is unclear. The CDR3 extends over 12 amino acids. Germline V gives CDR1 MNHNS, CDR2 SASEGT. The CDR3 here is CASSDINYCYTF. CDR3 in DNA: TGTGCCAGCAGCGACATAAACTATTGCTACACCTTC.

The chain combines TRBV30 with TRBJ1-1, with D unclear. The CDR3 length is 13 residues. Germline CDR1 reads GTSNPN; CDR2 reads SVGIG (reference sequence). V lost 4 bases and J lost 10, with 19 bases in between. The CDR3 reads CAWKQAGPLGAFF. The CDR3 region has the DNA TGTGCCTGGAAGCAGGCCGGGCCGTTAGGAGCTTTCTTT. Looking up the rest from reference TRBV30 and TRBJ1-1 gives the full variable domain: SQTIHQWPATLVQPVGSPLSLECTVEGTSNPNLYWYRQAAGRGLQLLFYSVGIGQISSEVPQNLSASRPQDRQFILSSKKLLLSDSGFYLCAWKQAGPLGAFFGQGTRLTVV.

This sequence joins TRBV5-5 and TRBJ2-5; 7 bases are shared with TRBD2. Germline V gives CDR1 SGHKS, CDR2 YYEKEE (reference sequence). The V segment lost 0 bases and the J segment 1 base; nucleotides outside the gene matches: 12. The CDR3 sequence is 18 residues long. CDR3: CASSLVGGSESVQETQYF. The CDR3 coding sequence is TGTGCCAGCAGCTTGGTCGGCGGGAGTGAGTCCGTCCAAGAGACCCAGTACTTC.

This clonotype has just a few counts. This chain links TRBV5-5 with TRBJ2-7, with 9 bases matching TRBD1. V lost 6 bases, J lost 5 bases, and 9 bases stayed unmatched. The germline gives CDR1 SGHKS, CDR2 YYEKEE (reference sequence). This CDR3 is 14 amino acids long. Written as DNA, the CDR3 is TGTGCCAGCATTCCGGGACAGGGAAGGCACGAGCAGTACTTC. Amino acid sequence: CASIPGQGRHEQYF.

Turning to this clonotype: A much larger clone lies one base from this, so it may be a read error. This chain uses TRBV6-1 with TRBJ2-3; D not resolved. This CDR3 contains 11 residues. The germline gives CDR1 MNHNS, CDR2 SASEGT. Trimming cost V 10 bases and J 7 bases, with 12 bases left between them. The CDR3 coding sequence is TGTGCCATCGAGTTAGGGTATACGCAGTATTTT. It yields the protein CAIELGYTQYF.

Note on this clonotype: Given a much more abundant clone one base away, this may be a read error. V usage is TRBV10-2 and J usage is TRBJ2-7, with 8 nucleotides matching TRBD2. Trimming at V came to 9 bases and at J to 5 bases, leaving 9 bases not matched to a gene. CDR1 is WSHSY and CDR2 is SAAADI in the germline V gene. CDR3 length: 13 amino acids. CDR3 coding DNA: TGCGCCAGGAGGGTAGCGGGGCGTGACGAGCAGTACTTC. As protein: CARRVAGRDEQYF.

A word on this clonotype: This could be a read error, since a much larger clone is one nucleotide away. This CDR3 is missing its conserved last phenylalanine or tryptophan, likely due to a read error. The chain uses TRBV12-3 or TRBV12-4 and TRBJ2-2, with D perhaps TRBD1 (5 bases). There are 13 residues in the CDR3. V lost 5 bases and J 5 bases, leaving 9 bases between the germline ends. The CDR3 DNA reads TGTGCCAGCAGTAAGACAGCTACCGGGGAGCTGTTTCTT. This encodes CASSKTATGELFL.